This T cell receptor (beta chain) was profiled in a study of control samples from healthy donors and cancer patients. Sequencing was performed with immunoSEQ multiplex PCR; in TCRdb, only in-frame clones are kept and a portion is missing. The table lists roughly 100,000 clones, around 90% of them singletons, with less than 3.5% in the top ten. CDR1 is MDHEN and CDR2 is SYDVKM in the germline V gene. The ends were cut back, 6 bases at V and 3 bases at J, with 14 bases in the middle. The CDR3 length is 14 residues. The clonotype comes from a human donor in good health. The donor label of this sample is uncertain. The V gene is TRBV28, the J gene TRBJ1-1; possibly TRBD1 for D (6 bases). Sequenced sample: blood. CDR3 DNA sequence: TGTGCCAGCAGCCTCCGGACAGCCTACACTGAAGCTTTCTTT. As protein: CASSLRTAYTEAFF.